This T cell receptor beta chain comes out of a study of naive and memory T cell subsets. As to this clonotype: Its specificity is unknown.

The beta constant-region primer was an equimolar mix of two oligonucleotides covering TRBC1 and TRBC2. Four rounds of PCR amplified the ligated cDNA using nested alpha and beta constant-region primers plus SP2. TCRdb re-called the UMI-ligation and nested PCR reads through MiXCR, storing one row per CDR3 protein. The table shows 150,000 or so distinct CDR3 sequences, with approximately 24% occurring only once. The CDR3 runs to 18 residues. V trimming: 2 bases; J trimming: 0 bases; junction bases outside the gene matches: 14. Germline V CDR1 and CDR2: DFQATT, SNEGSKA (reference sequence). Study-level findings and limits: Especially in CD8 cells, naive repertoires contained a few larger clonotypes, possibly CD45RA-re-expressing memory cells.

Sequential positive selection took CD4 T cells first, then CD8 T cells. The TCR was taken from a human donor in good health. Sequencing used naive CD4+ T cells from blood. The V gene is TRBV20-1, the J gene TRBJ1-1; TRBD1 matches at 8 bases. CDR3: CSARLVTDREGVNTEAFF. CDR3 nucleotide sequence: TGCAGTGCTAGATTGGTGACGGACAGGGAGGGGGTGAACACTGAAGCTTTCTTT.